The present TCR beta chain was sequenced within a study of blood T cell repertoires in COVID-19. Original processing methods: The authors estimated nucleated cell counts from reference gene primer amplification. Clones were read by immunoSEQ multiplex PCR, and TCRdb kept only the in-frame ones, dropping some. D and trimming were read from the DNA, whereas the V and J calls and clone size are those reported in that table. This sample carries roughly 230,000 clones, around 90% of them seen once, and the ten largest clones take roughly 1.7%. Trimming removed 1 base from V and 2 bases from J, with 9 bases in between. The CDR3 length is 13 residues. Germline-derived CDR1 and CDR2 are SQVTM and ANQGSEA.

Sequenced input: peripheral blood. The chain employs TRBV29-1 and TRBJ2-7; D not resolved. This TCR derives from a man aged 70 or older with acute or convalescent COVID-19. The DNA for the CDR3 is TGCAGCGTTGAAGGGCAGGATACCTACGAGCAGTACTTC. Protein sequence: CSVEGQDTYEQYF.